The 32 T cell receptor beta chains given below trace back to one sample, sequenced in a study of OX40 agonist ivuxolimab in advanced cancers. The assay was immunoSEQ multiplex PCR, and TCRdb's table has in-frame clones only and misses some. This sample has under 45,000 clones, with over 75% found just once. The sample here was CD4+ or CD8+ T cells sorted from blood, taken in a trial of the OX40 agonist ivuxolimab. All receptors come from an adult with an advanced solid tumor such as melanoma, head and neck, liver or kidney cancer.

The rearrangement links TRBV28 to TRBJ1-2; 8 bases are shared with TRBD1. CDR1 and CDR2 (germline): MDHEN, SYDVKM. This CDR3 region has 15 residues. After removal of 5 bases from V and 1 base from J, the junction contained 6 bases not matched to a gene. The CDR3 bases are TGTGCCAGCAGTCCACAACAGGGGGTTAACTATGGCTACACCTTC. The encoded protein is CASSPQQGVNYGYTF.

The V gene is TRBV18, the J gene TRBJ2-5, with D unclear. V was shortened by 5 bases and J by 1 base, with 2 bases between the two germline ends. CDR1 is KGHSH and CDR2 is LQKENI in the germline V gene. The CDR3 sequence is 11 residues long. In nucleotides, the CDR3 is TGTGCCAGCTCAACCCAAGAGACCCAGTACTTC. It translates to CASSTQETQYF.

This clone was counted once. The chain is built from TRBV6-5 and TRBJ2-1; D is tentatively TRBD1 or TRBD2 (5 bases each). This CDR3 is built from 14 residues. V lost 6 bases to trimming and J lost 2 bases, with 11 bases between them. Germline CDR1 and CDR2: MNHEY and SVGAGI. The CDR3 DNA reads TGTGCCAGCAGCCGGGACGGCCCCTACAATGAGCAGTTCTTC. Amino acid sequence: CASSRDGPYNEQFF.

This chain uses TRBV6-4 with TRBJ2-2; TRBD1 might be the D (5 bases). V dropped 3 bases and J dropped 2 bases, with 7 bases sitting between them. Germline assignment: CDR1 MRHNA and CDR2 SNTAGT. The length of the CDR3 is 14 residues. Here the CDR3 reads CASSEGPNTGELFF. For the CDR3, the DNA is TGTGCCAGCAGTGAGGGGCCTAACACCGGGGAGCTGTTTTTT.

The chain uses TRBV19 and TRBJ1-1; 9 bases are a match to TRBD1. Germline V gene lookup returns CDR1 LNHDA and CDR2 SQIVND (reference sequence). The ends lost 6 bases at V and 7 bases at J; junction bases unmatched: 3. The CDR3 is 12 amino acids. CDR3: CASRDRGYEAFF. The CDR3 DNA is TGTGCCAGTAGGGACAGGGGATATGAAGCTTTCTTT.

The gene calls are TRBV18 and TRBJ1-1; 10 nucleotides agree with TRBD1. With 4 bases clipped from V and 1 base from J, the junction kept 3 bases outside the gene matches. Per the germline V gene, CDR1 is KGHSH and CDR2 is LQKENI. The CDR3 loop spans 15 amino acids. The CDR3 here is CASSLDRGPNTEAFF. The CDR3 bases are TGTGCCAGCTCACTCGACAGGGGGCCGAACACTGAAGCTTTCTTT.

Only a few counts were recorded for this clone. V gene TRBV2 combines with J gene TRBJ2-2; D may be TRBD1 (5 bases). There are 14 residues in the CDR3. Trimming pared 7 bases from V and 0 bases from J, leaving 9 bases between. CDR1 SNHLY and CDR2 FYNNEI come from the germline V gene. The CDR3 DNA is TGTGCCAGCAAGGGGAATTCGAACACCGGGGAGCTGTTTTTT. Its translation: CASKGNSNTGELFF.

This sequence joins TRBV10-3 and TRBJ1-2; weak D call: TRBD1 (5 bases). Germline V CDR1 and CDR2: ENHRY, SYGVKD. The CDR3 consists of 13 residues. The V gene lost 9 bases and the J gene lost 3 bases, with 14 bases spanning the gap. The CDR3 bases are TGTGCCATTAAACAGGAGAGAGACTATGGCTACACCTTC. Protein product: CAIKQERDYGYTF.

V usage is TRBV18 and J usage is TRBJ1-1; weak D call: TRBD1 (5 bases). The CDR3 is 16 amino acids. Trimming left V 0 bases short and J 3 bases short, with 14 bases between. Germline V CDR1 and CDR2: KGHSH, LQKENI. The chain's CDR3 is CASSPPAGKAYTEAFF. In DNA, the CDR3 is TGTGCCAGCTCACCACCGGCAGGGAAGGCGTACACTGAAGCTTTCTTT.

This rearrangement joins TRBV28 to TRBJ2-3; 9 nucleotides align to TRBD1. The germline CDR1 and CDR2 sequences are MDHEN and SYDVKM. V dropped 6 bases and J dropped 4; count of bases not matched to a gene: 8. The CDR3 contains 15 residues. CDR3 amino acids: CASRLTGGASDTQYF. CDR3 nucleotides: TGTGCCAGCAGGCTAACAGGGGGCGCATCAGATACGCAGTATTTT. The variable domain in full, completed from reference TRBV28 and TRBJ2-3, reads DVKVTQSSRYLVKRTGEKVFLECVQDMDHENMFWYRQDPGLGLRLIYFSYDVKMKEKGDIPEGYSVSREKKERFSLILESASTNQTSMYLCASRLTGGASDTQYFGPGTRLTVL.

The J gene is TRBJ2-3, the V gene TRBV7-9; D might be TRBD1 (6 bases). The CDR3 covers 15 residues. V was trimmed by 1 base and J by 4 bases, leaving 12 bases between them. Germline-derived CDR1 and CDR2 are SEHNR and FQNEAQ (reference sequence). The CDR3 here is CASSLEGRGSDTQYF. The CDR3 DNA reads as TGTGCCAGCAGCTTAGAGGGCAGGGGATCAGATACGCAGTATTTT.

In nucleotides, the CDR3 is TGTGCCAGCTCACCCTGGACAGGGGCGTTGAACACTGAAGCTTTCTTT. Amino acids: CASSPWTGALNTEAFF. The rearrangement joins TRBV18 to TRBJ1-1, with TRBD1 matching 9 bases. CDR3 length: 16 residues. Trimming took 3 bases from V and 0 from J; bases not matched to a gene: 5. Per germline, CDR1 KGHSH and CDR2 LQKENI.

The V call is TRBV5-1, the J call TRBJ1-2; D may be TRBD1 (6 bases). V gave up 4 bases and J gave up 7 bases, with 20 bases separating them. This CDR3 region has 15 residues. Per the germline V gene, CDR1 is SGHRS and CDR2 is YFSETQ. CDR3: CASSPGQRALRGYTF. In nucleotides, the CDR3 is TGCGCCAGCAGCCCAGGACAGAGGGCATTACGTGGCTACACCTTC. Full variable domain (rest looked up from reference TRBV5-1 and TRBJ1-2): KAGVTQTPRYLIKTRGQQVTLSCSPISGHRSVSWYQQTPGQGLQFLFEYFSETQRNKGNFPGRFSGRQFSNSRSEMNVSTLELGDSALYLCASSPGQRALRGYTFGSGTRLTVV.

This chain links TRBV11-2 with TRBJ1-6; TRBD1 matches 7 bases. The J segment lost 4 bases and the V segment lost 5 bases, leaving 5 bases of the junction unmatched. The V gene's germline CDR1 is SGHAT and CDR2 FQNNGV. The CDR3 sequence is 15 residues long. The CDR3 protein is CASSPSGQYNSPLHF. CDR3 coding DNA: TGTGCCAGCAGCCCCTCGGGACAGTATAATTCACCCCTCCACTTT.

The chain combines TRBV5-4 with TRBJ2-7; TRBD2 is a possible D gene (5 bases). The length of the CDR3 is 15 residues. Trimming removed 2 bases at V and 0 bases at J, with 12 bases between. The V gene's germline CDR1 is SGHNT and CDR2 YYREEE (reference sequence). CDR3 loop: CASSFGGSSSYEQYF. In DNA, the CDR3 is TGTGCCAGCAGCTTCGGTGGGAGTAGCTCCTACGAGCAGTACTTC.

The CDR3 DNA reads TGTGCCAGCACCCCTGGTCGACAGAGGAACACTGAAGCTTTCTTT. The encoded protein is CASTPGRQRNTEAFF. The genes are TRBV2 and TRBJ1-1, with D possibly TRBD1 on 5 matching bases. The CDR3 sequence is 15 residues long. Trimming pared 7 bases from V and 1 base from J, leaving 16 bases between. The germline gives CDR1 SNHLY, CDR2 FYNNEI.

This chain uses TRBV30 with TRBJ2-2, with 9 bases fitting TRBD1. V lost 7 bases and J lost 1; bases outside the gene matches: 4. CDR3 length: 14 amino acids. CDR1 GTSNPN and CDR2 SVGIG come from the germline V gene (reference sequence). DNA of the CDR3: TGTGCCTTAGGGACAGGGATGAACACCGGGGAGCTGTTTTTT. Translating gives CALGTGMNTGELFF.

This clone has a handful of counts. The CDR3 nucleotides are TGTGCCTGGAAGAAGCTTCCTAATTCACCCCTCCACTTT. It is translated as CAWKKLPNSPLHF. The chain has TRBV30 and TRBJ1-6, with D hard to call. CDR1 is GTSNPN, CDR2 SVGIG, per germline (reference sequence). The length of the CDR3 is 13 residues. Trimming pared 4 bases from V and 6 bases from J, leaving 10 bases between.

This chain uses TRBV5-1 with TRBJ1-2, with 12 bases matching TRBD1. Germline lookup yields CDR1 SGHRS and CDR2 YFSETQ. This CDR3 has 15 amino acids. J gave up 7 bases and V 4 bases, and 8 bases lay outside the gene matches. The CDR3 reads CASSQGTGGVSGYTF. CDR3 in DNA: TGCGCCAGCAGCCAGGGGACAGGGGGCGTTAGTGGCTACACCTTC. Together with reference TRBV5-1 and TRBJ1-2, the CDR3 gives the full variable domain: KAGVTQTPRYLIKTRGQQVTLSCSPISGHRSVSWYQQTPGQGLQFLFEYFSETQRNKGNFPGRFSGRQFSNSRSEMNVSTLELGDSALYLCASSQGTGGVSGYTFGSGTRLTVV.

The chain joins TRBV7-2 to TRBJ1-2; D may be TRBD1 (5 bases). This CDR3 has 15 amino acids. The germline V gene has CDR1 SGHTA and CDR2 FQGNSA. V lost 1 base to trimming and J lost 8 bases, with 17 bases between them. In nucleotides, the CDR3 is TGTGCCAGCAGCTTAGTTCAGACAGCAACGGGGGGCTACACCTTC. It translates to CASSLVQTATGGYTF.

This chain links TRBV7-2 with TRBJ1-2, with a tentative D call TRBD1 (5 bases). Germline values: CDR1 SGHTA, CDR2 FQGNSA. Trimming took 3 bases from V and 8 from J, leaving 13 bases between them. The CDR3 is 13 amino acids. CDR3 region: CASSLFQGSGYTF. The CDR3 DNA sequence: TGTGCCAGCAGCTTGTTCCAGGGAAGCGGCTACACCTTC.

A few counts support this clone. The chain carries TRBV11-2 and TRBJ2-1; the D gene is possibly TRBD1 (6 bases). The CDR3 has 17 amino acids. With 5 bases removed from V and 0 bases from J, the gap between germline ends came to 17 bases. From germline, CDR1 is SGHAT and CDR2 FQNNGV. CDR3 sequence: CASSQPDSLSSYNEQFF. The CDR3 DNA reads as TGTGCCAGCAGCCAACCGGACAGCCTGAGCTCCTACAATGAGCAGTTCTTC.

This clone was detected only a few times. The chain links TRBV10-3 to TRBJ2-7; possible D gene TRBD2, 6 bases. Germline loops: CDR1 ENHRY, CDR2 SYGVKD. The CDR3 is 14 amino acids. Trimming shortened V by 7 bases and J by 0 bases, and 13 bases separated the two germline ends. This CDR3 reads CAIKEVGGSYEQYF. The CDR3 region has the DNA TGTGCCATCAAAGAGGTCGGGGGCTCCTACGAGCAGTACTTC.

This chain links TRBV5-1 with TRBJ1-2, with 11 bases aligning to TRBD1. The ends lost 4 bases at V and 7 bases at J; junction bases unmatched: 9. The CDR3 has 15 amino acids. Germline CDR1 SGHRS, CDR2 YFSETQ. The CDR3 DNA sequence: TGCGCCAGCAGCACCCGGACAGGGGGCTCGAGTGGCTACACCTTC. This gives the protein CASSTRTGGSSGYTF.

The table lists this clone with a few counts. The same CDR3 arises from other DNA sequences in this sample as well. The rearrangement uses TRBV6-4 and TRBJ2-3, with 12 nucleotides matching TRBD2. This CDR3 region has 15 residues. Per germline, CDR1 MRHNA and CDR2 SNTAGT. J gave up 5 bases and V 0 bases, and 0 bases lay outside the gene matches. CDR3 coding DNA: TGTGCCAGCAGTGACTCGACTAGCGGGGGAGATACGCAGTATTTT. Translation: CASSDSTSGGDTQYF.

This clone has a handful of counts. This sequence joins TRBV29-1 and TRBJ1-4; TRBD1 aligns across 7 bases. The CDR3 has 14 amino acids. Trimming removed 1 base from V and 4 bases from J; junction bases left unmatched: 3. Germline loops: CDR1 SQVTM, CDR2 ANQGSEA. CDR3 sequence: CSVEGTGNNEKLFF. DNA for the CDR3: TGCAGCGTTGAAGGGACAGGCAATAATGAAAAACTGTTTTTT.

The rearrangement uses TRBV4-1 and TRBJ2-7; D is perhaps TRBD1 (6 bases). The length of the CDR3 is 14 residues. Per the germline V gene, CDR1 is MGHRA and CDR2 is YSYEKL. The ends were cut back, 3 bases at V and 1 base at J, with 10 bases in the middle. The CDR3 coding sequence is TGCGCCAGCAGCCAGGAAGGACAGTCCTACGAGCAGTACTTC. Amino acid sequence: CASSQEGQSYEQYF.

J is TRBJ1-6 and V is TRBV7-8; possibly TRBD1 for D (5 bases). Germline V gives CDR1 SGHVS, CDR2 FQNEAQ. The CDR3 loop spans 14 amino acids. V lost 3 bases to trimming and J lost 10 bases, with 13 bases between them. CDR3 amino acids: CASSLTEEDSPLHF. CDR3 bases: TGTGCCAGCAGCTTGACAGAAGAGGACTCACCCCTCCACTTT.

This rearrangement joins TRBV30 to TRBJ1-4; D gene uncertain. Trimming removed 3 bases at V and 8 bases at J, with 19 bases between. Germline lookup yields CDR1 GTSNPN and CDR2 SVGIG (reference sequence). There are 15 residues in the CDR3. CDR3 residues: CAWSLPTVDLEKLFF. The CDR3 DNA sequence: TGTGCCTGGAGCCTCCCCACAGTCGATTTGGAAAAACTGTTTTTT.

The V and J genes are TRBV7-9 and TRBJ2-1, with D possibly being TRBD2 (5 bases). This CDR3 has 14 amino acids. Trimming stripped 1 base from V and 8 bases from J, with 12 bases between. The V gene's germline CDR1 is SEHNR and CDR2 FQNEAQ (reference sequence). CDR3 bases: TGTGCCAGCAGCTTAGATCGCCAGGAGGATGAGCAGTTCTTC. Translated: CASSLDRQEDEQFF.

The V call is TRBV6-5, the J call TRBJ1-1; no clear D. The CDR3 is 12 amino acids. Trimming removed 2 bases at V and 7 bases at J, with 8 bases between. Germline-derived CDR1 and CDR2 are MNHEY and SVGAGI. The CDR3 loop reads CASSYNGFEAFF. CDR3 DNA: TGTGCCAGCAGTTACAACGGGTTTGAAGCTTTCTTT.

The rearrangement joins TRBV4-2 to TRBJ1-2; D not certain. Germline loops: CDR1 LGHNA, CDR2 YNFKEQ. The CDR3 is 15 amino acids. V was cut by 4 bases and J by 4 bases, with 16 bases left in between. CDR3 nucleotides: TGTGCCAGCAGCCGCTCCGTCGGGGAAAGCTATGGCTACACCTTC. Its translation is CASSRSVGESYGYTF.